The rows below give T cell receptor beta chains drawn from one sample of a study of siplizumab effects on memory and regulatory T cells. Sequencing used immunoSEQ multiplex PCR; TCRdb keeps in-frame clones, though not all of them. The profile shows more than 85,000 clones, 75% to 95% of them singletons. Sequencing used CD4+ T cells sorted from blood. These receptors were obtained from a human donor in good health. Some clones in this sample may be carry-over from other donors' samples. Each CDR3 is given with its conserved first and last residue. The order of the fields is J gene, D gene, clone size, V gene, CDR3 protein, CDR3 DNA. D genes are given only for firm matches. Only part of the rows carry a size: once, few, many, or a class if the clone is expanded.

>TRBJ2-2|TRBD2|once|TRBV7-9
CASSRTSGDLANTGELFF
TGTGCCAGCAGCCGGACTAGCGGGGATCTAGCGAACACCGGGGAGCTGTTTTTT
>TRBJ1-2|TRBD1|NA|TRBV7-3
CASSLDRDNYGYTF
TGTGCCAGCAGCTTAGACAGGGATAACTATGGCTACACCTTC
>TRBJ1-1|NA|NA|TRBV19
CASTTGGTGETEAFF
TGTGCCAGTACTACGGGGGGCACGGGGGAAACTGAAGCTTTCTTT
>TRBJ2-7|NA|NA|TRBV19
CASKVGQGDRYEQYF
TGTGCCAGTAAGGTTGGGCAGGGAGATCGGTACGAGCAGTACTTC
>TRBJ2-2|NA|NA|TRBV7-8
CASSQKWAGELFF
TGTGCCAGCAGCCAAAAGTGGGCCGGGGAGCTGTTTTTT
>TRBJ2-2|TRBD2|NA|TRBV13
CASSPPGLAGGGGELFF
TGTGCCAGCAGCCCCCCCGGACTAGCGGGAGGAGGGGGGGAGCTGTTTTTT
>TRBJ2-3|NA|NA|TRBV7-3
CASSSTGMVTDTQYF
TGTGCCAGCAGCTCTACAGGGATGGTAACAGATACGCAGTATTTT
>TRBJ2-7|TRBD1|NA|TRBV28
CASSVLGQYVDEQYF
TGTGCCAGCAGTGTCTTGGGACAGTATGTGGACGAGCAGTACTTC
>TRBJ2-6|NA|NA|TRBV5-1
CASSLSHSASSGANVLTF
TGCGCCAGCAGCTTGTCCCACAGCGCTTCCTCTGGGGCCAACGTCCTGACTTTC
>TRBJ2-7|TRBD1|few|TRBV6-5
CASRRDRALEQYF
TGTGCCAGCAGGCGTGACAGGGCCCTCGAGCAGTACTTC
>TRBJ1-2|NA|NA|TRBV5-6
CASSQFSGERGSGYTF
TGTGCCAGCAGCCAGTTCTCTGGCGAGAGGGGGTCTGGCTACACCTTC
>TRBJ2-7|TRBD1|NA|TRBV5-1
CASSFTSPGQGNSYEQYF
TGCGCCAGCAGCTTTACCTCACCGGGACAGGGTAACTCCTACGAGCAGTACTTC
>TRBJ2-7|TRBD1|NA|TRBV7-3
CASSSQGAGYEQYF
TGTGCCAGCAGTTCACAGGGGGCGGGTTACGAGCAGTACTTC
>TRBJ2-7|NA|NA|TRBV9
CASSVNQGRDEQYF
TGTGCCAGCAGCGTAAACCAGGGGAGAGACGAGCAGTACTTC
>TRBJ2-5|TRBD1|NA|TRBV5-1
CASSPTGGGKTQYF
TGCGCCAGCAGCCCGACAGGGGGCGGGAAGACCCAGTACTTC
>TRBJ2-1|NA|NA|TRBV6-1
CASSRNEQFF
TGTGCCAGCAGCAGGAATGAGCAGTTCTTC
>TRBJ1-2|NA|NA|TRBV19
CASSSPPTNVYGYTF
TGTGCCAGTAGTTCGCCTCCTACAAACGTCTATGGCTACACCTTC
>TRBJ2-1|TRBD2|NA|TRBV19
CASSRLAGPGSYNEQFF
TGTGCCAGTAGTAGACTAGCGGGTCCGGGCTCCTACAATGAGCAGTTCTTC
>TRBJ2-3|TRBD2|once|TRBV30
CAWSRGEADTQYF
TGTGCCTGGAGTCGGGGGGAGGCAGATACGCAGTATTTT
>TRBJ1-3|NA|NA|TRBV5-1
CASSPGYGGNTIYF
TGTGCCAGCAGCCCAGGGTATGGTGGAAACACCATATATTTT
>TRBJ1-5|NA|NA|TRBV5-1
CASSLAGGQPQHF
TGCGCCAGCAGCTTGGCGGGGGGCCAGCCCCAGCATTTT
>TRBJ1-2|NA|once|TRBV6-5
CASRGEVLNYGYTF
TGTGCCAGCAGGGGGGAGGTACTGAACTATGGCTACACCTTC
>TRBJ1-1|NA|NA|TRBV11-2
CASSLGRNTEAFF
TGTGCCAGCAGCTTAGGCAGGAACACTGAAGCTTTCTTT
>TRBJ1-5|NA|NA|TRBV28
CASSFDWGDPSNQPQHF
TGTGCCAGCAGTTTTGATTGGGGGGACCCTAGCAATCAGCCCCAGCATTTT
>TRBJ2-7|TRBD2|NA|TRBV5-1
CASSLSGTTSREQYF
TGCGCCAGCAGCTTGTCGGGGACTACAAGTAGGGAGCAGTACTTC
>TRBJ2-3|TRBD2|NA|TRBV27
CASSPRGSGGDTQYF
TGTGCCAGCAGTCCCCGGGGGAGCGGGGGGGATACGCAGTATTTT
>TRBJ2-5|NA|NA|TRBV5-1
CASSPRVLEETQYF
TGCGCCAGCAGCCCTAGGGTCCTAGAAGAGACCCAGTACTTC
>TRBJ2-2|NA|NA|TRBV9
CASSVDATGELFF
TGTGCCAGCAGCGTGGATGCCACCGGGGAGCTGTTTTTT
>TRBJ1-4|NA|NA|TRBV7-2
CASSLGAVNEKLFF
TGTGCCAGCAGCTTAGGAGCCGTTAATGAAAAACTGTTTTTT